Described below is a single T cell receptor beta chain sequence and its context. Its target antigen remains unknown. Base-call qualities are not available, and no considerably larger clone is one nucleotide away. The germline V gene sets CDR1 to ENHRY and CDR2 to SYGVKD. Reading from cysteine to phenylalanine, the CDR3 counts 13 amino acids. Here the CDR3 DNA is all that survives: 39 bases in frame from base 1. V lost 8 bases and J lost 0 bases; the stretch between them is 8 bases long. The collaborating institutions used their own protocols to collect whole blood in K2EDTA tubes. For TCRbeta analysis, collaborators shipped samples as frozen whole blood, isolated PBMCs, or DNA extracted from either of those sample types. These data come from a study of blood T cell repertoires in COVID-19 (TCRdb year 2020). In terms of the full investigation: Samples covering the acute and convalescent phases of COVID-19 were provided by collaborators in the United States, Italy and Spain. Nearly every sample came with metadata listing a de-identified subject ID, COVID-19 status, age in years and sex. The dataset comprised deeply sampled blood TCRbeta repertoires from subjects exposed to, actively infected with, or recovered from COVID-19. The prospective study material was composed of cDNA or gDNA derived from T cells, B-cell-depleted T cells, or PBMCs. The repertoires were released in a freely available public database meant as a resource for research on the immune response to SARS-CoV-2. Where HLA class I and class II types were available, the types were taken from metadata supplied by the sample provider, not from assay-based typing. The samples were drawn from the first 160 participants of the ongoing ImmuneRACE study and from 950 to 1,500 subjects provided by 6 global collaborators.

TCRbeta CDR3 regions were amplified from genomic DNA using the immunoSEQ Assay, a bias-controlled multiplex PCR. Per the authors' processing: Within the assay, amplification of reference gene primers was used to estimate how many nucleated cells each sample contained. Sequence reads were collapsed and filtered to measure the absolute abundance of every unique TCRbeta CDR3 rearrangement. For each sample, productive Simpson clonality was calculated as the square root of Simpson's diversity index across productive rearrangements. The immuneACCESS repertoire file appears here via TCRdb, limited to in-frame rearrangements. These files lack a portion of the clones; in checked studies, under half of the deficit traces to unresolved V genes, and the cause of the others is not known. Clone size and the V and J calls come from that table; the DNA yielded D and trimming. For this sample there are 97,000 or so clones; over 80% appear just once. The leading ten clones occupy about 20% of the sample.

Paper-wide results and their limitations: How much clinical and demographic metadata was included differed by source and by participant, and the metadata was provided uncurated.

Sequencing used peripheral blood. The TCR originated in a man older than 75 with acute or convalescent COVID-19. The chain employs TRBV10-3 and TRBJ1-3, with the D gene too uncertain to name. CDR3 sequence: CAIRDTSGNTIYF. The nucleotide sequence is TGTGCCATCCGAGACACCTCTGGAAACACCATATATTTT.